Listed below are T cell receptor beta chains from one sample, sequenced in a study of early stage breast cancer tumors. The data were produced by immunoSEQ multiplex PCR, yet TCRdb's version contains in-frame clones alone and is incomplete. In the table there are roughly 53,000 clones, around 90% of which are singletons. Sequencing was performed on blood. These receptors originate from a person between 65 and 79 years old with breast cancer. Each CDR3 is given with its conserved first and last residue. A D gene is named only where the DNA matches it firmly. Only part of the rows carry a size: once, few, many, or a class if the clone is expanded.

clone size	V gene	D gene	J gene	CDR3 DNA	CDR3 protein
NA	TRBV18	TRBD1	TRBJ1-5	TGTGCCAGCTCAGTTGGACAGGGGAAGGATCAGCCCCAGCATTTT	CASSVGQGKDQPQHF
NA	TRBV7-2	TRBD2	TRBJ2-3	TGTGCCAGCAGCCCCTCAATTGTCGGGGGGGGCGCAGATACGCAGTATTTT	CASSPSIVGGGADTQYF
once	TRBV7-2	NA	TRBJ1-2	TGTGCCAGCAGCTTAGACGGCAGCGCCAACTATGGCTACACCTTC	CASSLDGSANYGYTF
NA	TRBV19	NA	TRBJ2-2	TGTGCCAGTAGTGCACAGGGCACCGGGGAGCTGTTTTTT	CASSAQGTGELFF
NA	TRBV5-6	TRBD1	TRBJ2-2	TGTGCCAGCAGCTTGGACAGGGGGTATGGCGGGGAGCTGTTTTTT	CASSLDRGYGGELFF
NA	TRBV5-1	NA	TRBJ1-5	TGCGCCAGCAGCCCCGACCCTTCCGGAGGCAATCAGCCCCAGCATTTT	CASSPDPSGGNQPQHF
NA	TRBV27	NA	TRBJ1-1	TGTGCCAGCAGTCTCGCTTCGGGAGGCACTGAAGCTTTCTTT	CASSLASGGTEAFF
NA	TRBV11-2	NA	TRBJ2-7	TGTGCCAGCAGCTTAGCTCAGGCGTATGAGCAGTACTTC	CASSLAQAYEQYF
NA	TRBV6-6	TRBD1	TRBJ1-5	TGTGCCAGCAGCCCGGGACAGAGCAATCAGCCCCAGCATTTT	CASSPGQSNQPQHF
NA	TRBV27	NA	TRBJ1-2	TGTGCCAGCAGTTTAAACCGGGGAAGCTATGGCTACACCTTC	CASSLNRGSYGYTF
NA	TRBV7-9	TRBD1	TRBJ1-1	TGTGCCAGCAGCTTAGTTACAGGGGAAACTGAAGCTTTCTTT	CASSLVTGETEAFF
NA	TRBV29-1	TRBD1	TRBJ1-4	TGCAGCGTCAGGGACAGGGCGAATGAAAAACTGTTTTTT	CSVRDRANEKLFF
once	TRBV2	NA	TRBJ1-2	TGTGCCAGCCGCCCCCTTGGGCGACATGACTATGGCTACACCTTC	CASRPLGRHDYGYTF
NA	TRBV9	NA	TRBJ1-1	TGTGCCAGCAGCTTTAGGACAGAGGGCACTGAAGCTTTCTTT	CASSFRTEGTEAFF
NA	TRBV11-2	NA	TRBJ1-1	TGTGCCAGCAGCTCCGAAGGGACATCTGAAGCTTTCTTT	CASSSEGTSEAFF
NA	TRBV5-4	NA	TRBJ2-7	TGTGCCAGCAGCACCGCGAGCCCAGGGGAAAAATACGAGCAGTACTTC	CASSTASPGEKYEQYF
NA	TRBV12-5	TRBD1	TRBJ1-2	TGTGCTAGTGGCACCGGACAGGGAACTTATGGCTACACCTTC	CASGTGQGTYGYTF
once	TRBV6-1	NA	TRBJ1-3	TGTGCCAGCAGCCTTAGATACTCTGGAAACACCATATATTTT	CASSLRYSGNTIYF
once	TRBV30	TRBD2	TRBJ2-3	TGTGCCTGGAGTCTCGGACTAGCGGATGGAGATACGCAGTATTTT	CAWSLGLADGDTQYF
NA	TRBV2	TRBD2	TRBJ2-2	TGTGCCAGCAGTGCGACTAGCGGGGTTGGGGCCGGGGAGCTGTTTTTT	CASSATSGVGAGELFF
NA	TRBV9	TRBD1	TRBJ1-2	TGTGCCAGCAGTGCGGGGCCAGGGGGGAACTATGGCTACACCTTC	CASSAGPGGNYGYTF
NA	TRBV21-1	NA	TRBJ2-3	TGTGCCAGCAGCGAGAGACCTCCGGTAGTTCGCGGCGGAGATACGCAGTATTTT	CASSERPPVVRGGDTQYF
NA	TRBV7-9	NA	TRBJ2-1	TGTGCCAGCAGCCCTTCGAGGAGCTCCTACAATGAGCAGTTCTTC	CASSPSRSSYNEQFF
NA	TRBV4-3	NA	TRBJ1-5	TGCGCCAGCAGCCAAGATAGCAGTCAGCCCCAGCATTTT	CASSQDSSQPQHF